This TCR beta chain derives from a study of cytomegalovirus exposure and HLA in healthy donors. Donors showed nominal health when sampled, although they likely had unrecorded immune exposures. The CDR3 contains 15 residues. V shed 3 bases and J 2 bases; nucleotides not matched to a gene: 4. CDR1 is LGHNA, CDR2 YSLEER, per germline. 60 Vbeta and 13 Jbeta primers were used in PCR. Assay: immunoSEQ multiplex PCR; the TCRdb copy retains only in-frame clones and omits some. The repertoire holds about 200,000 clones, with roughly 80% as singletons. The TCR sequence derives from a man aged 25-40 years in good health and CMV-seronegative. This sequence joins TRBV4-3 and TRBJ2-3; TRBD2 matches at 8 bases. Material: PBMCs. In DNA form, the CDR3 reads TGCGCCAGCAGCCACGGGGGGGGCGCCACAGATACGCAGTATTTT. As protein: CASSHGGGATDTQYF.